This TCR beta chain emerged from a study of CD8+ T cells in alopecia areata (dated by TCRdb to the late 2010s). About the investigation overall: Skin from C3H/HeJ donors with spontaneous alopecia (roughly 6-12 months old) was grafted onto female C3H/HeJ recipients that were roughly 6-11 weeks old. Clonality in the scalp was compared among normal scalp (n=4), patchy alopecia areata scalp (n=8), and alopecia totalis/universalis scalp (n=8). TCRbeta CDR3 regions were amplified by immunoSEQ multiplex PCR using 35 Vbeta forward and 13 Jbeta reverse primers. Scalp tissue and sorted CD4+ and CD8+ peripheral blood T cells from patchy and totalis/universalis alopecia areata patients and from healthy controls were covered by human TCRbeta sequencing. RNA was obtained with the PAXgene miRNA kit for fixed scalp, the miRNeasy kit for PBMCs, and the RNeasy kit for mouse skin. The study used high-throughput TCRbeta sequencing to examine T cell clonal expansion in alopecia areata, in both the C3H/HeJ mouse model and human patients.

To prepare the library, the immunoSEQ multiplex PCR assay was applied. RNA was extracted from all samples and reverse transcribed into cDNA as template for TCR sequencing. First-strand cDNA was synthesized with SuperScript III using a 2:1 mix of oligo-dT and random hexamers. A synthetic immune receptor repertoire was used to assess amplification bias, and residual bias was removed computationally. Sequencing of the libraries was done on Illumina HiSeq using 60 bp reads that spanned the CDR3 and were read from J toward V. In the paper's pipeline: Raw reads were preprocessed to remove errors, and CDR3 was defined according to IMGT conventions as the region from the conserved cysteine to phenylalanine. To get clonality, Shannon entropy was normalized by log2 of the number of productive unique TCRs and the result was subtracted from 1. Scalp TCRbeta sequences were cross-referenced with sorted blood CD4 and CD8 repertoires so that the CD4 or CD8 identity of scalp clones could be inferred. This immuneACCESS table, as held by TCRdb, lists in-frame sequences with V and J called but not all clones. Of the missing ones, under half trace to an unresolved V gene in checked studies; the others have no known cause. V, J and clone size were drawn from that table, and D and trimming were deduced from the DNA. This sample was tabulated with 270,000 or so clones, among which there are no singletons. More than 1% of the sample rests with the top ten.

Cells from pooled mouse cutaneous lymph nodes were stained for CD4, CD8alpha, NKG2D, NKG2ACE and other markers and then sorted on a BD Influx. In its sample, this clone was seen a few times. No cognate antigen has been identified for it. This receptor is murine, so its gene names and germline sequences reflect the mouse genome. The observed sequence ends 4 residues before the CDR3 terminus, with the missing tail filled in from the germline J gene. Study-wide conclusions, independent of this receptor: TCR sequences shared between patients were less clear than in mice, possibly partly because of HLA diversity in the patient population. Unlike mouse skin, where gammadelta T cells dominate, normal human skin contains resident alphabeta T cells that get sequenced too, which complicates analysis of the scalp TCR repertoire. Compared with normal scalp, lesional scalp had higher clonality and more expanded CD8+ clones, particularly in alopecia totalis/universalis, a pattern that suggests antigenic drive.

V and J are trimmed by 5 bases and 1 base, and the gene matches miss 2 bases of the junction. Its CDR3 holds 14 amino acids, cysteine through phenylalanine. Only the CDR3 bases that were read are kept: 30 of them, in frame from base 1. Sequences SGHDT (CDR1) and FRDEAV (CDR2) are obtained from the germline V gene. Sequencing was performed on CD4+ T cells sorted from a lymph node. This receptor was obtained from a C3H/HeJ mouse with alopecia areata. The haplotype of this strain at the MHC is H2-k. The rearrangement combines TRBV14 with TRBJ2-2, with 7 middle bases fitting TRBD1. The DNA read from the CDR3 is TGTGCCAGCAGAAGGGACAGAAACACCGGG. Its protein reads: CASRRDRNTG. The CDR3 as a whole reads CASRRDRNTGQLYF.